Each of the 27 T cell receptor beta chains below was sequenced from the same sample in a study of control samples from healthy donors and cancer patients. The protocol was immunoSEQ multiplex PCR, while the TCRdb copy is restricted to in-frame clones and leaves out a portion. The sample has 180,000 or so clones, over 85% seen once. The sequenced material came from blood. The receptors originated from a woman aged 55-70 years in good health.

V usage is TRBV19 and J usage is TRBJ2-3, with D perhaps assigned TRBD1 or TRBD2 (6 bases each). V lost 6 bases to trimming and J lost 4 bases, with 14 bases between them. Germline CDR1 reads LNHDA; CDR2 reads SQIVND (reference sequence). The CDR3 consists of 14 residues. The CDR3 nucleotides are TGTGCCAGTAGGTTTCCGGGGGCGGCAGATACGCAGTATTTT. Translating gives CASRFPGAADTQYF.

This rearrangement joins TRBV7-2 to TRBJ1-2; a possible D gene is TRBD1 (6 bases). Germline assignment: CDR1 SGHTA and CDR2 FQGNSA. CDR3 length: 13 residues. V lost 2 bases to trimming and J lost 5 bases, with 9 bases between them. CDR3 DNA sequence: TGTGCCAGCAGCTTATTGGGGGCTTATGGCTACACCTTC. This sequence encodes CASSLLGAYGYTF. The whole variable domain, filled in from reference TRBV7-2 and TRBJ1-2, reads GAGVSQSPSNKVTEKGKDVELRCDPISGHTALYWYRQSLGQGLEFLIYFQGNSAPDKSGLPSDRFSAERTGGSVSTLTIQRTQQEDSAVYLCASSLLGAYGYTFGSGTRLTVV.

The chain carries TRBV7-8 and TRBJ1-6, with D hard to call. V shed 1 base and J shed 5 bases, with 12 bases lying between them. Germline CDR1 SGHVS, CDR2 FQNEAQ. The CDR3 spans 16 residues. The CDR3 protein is CASSLVPGRNNSPLHF. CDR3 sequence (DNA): TGTGCCAGCAGCTTAGTCCCAGGCAGGAATAATTCACCCCTCCACTTT.

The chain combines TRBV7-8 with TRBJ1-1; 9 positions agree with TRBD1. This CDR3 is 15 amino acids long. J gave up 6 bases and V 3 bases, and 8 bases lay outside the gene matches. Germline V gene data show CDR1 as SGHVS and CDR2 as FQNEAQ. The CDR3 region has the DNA TGTGCCAGCAGCTTCCTGACAGGGGGAGGCTCTGAAGCTTTCTTT. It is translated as CASSFLTGGGSEAFF. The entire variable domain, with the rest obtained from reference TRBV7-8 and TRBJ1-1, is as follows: GAGVSQSPRYKVAKRGQDVALRCDPISGHVSLFWYQQALGQGPEFLTYFQNEAQLDKSGLPSDRFFAERPEGSVSTLKIQRTQQEDSAVYLCASSFLTGGGSEAFFGQGTRLTVV.

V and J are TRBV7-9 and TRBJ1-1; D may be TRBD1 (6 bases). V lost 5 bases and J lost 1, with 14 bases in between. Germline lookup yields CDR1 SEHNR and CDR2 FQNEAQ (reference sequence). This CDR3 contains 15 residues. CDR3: CASSVNRVANTEAFF. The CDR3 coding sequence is TGTGCCAGCAGCGTAAACAGGGTCGCGAACACTGAAGCTTTCTTT. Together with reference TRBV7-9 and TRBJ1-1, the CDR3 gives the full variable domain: DTGVSQNPRHKITKRGQNVTFRCDPISEHNRLYWYRQTLGQGPEFLTYFQNEAQLEKSRLLSDRFSAERPKGSFSTLEIQRTEQGDSAMYLCASSVNRVANTEAFFGQGTRLTVV.

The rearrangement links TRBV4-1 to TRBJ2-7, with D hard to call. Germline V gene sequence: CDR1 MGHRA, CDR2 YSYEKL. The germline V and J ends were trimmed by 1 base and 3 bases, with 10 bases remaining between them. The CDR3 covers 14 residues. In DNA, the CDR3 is TGCGCCAGCAGCCAAGGGTCGGGCTTCTACGAGCAGTACTTC. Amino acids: CASSQGSGFYEQYF.

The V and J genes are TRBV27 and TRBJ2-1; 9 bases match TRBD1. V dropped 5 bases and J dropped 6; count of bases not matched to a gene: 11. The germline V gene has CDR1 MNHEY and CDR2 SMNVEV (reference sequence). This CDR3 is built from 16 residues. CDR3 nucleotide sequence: TGTGCCAGCAGTGTCCTAGGACAGGGGCCAGGCAATGAGCAGTTCTTC. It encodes CASSVLGQGPGNEQFF.

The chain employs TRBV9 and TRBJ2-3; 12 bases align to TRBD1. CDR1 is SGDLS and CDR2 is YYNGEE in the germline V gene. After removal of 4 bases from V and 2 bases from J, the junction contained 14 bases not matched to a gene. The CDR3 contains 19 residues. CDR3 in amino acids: CASSPAGTGGRRITDTQYF. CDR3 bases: TGTGCCAGCAGCCCCGCCGGGACAGGGGGCCGACGTATCACAGATACGCAGTATTTT.

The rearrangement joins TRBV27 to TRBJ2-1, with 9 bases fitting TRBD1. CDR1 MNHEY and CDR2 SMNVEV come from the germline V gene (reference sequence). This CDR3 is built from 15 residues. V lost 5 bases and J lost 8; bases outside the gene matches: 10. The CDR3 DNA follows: TGTGCCAGCAGTCTAACGGGACAGGGTGGGGATGAGCAGTTCTTC. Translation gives CASSLTGQGGDEQFF.

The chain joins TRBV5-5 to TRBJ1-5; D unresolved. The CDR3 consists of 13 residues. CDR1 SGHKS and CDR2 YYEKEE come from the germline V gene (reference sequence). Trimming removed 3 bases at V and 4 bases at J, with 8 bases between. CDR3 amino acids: CASSYDVNQPQHF. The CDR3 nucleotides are TGTGCCAGCAGCTACGATGTAAATCAGCCCCAGCATTTT.

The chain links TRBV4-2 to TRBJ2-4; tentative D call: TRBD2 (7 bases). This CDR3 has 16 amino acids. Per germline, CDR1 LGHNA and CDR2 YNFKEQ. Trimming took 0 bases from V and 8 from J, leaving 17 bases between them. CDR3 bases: TGTGCCAGCAGCCAAGAGTTAGGGGGGGCGAGGGACATTCAGTACTTC. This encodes CASSQELGGARDIQYF.

The CDR3 DNA sequence: TGTGCCAGCTCAGTAAGCGGAACTAGCACAGATACGCAGTATTTT. Amino acid sequence: CASSVSGTSTDTQYF. The chain links TRBV18 to TRBJ2-3; possible D gene TRBD2, 5 bases. V was cut by 5 bases and J by 0 bases, with 12 bases left in between. This CDR3 is built from 15 residues. Germline CDR1 is KGHSH and CDR2 is LQKENI.

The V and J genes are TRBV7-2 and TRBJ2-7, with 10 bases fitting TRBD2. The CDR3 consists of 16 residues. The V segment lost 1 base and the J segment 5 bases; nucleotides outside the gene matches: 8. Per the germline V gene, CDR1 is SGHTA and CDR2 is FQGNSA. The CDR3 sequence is CASSLVASGGNHEQYF. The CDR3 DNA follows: TGTGCCAGCAGCTTAGTGGCTAGCGGGGGTAACCACGAGCAGTACTTC.

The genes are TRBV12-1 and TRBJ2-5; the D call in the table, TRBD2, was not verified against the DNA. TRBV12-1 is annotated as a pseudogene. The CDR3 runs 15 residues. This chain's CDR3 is CASSFYSGAGETQYF. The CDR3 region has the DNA TGTGCCAGCAGCTTCTATAGCGGGGCTGGGGAGACCCAGTACTTC.

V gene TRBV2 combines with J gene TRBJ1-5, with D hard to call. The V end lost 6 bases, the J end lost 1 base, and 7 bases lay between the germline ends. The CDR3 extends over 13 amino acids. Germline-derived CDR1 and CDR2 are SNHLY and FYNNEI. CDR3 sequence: CASSVGSNQPQHF. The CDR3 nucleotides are TGTGCCAGCAGCGTCGGAAGCAATCAGCCCCAGCATTTT.

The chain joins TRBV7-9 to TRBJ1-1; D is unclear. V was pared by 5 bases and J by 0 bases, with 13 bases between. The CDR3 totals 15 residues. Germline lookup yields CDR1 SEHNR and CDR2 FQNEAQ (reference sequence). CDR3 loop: CASSRSNYMNTEAFF. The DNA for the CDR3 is TGTGCCAGCAGCCGTTCTAATTACATGAACACTGAAGCTTTCTTT.

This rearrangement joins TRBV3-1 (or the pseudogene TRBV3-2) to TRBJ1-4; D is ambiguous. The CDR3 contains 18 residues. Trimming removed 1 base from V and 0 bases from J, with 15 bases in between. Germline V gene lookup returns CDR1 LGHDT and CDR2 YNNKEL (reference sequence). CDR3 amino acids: CASSQAIGPNSTNEKLFF. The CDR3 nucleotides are TGTGCCAGCAGCCAAGCAATTGGCCCGAACTCAACTAATGAAAAACTGTTTTTT.

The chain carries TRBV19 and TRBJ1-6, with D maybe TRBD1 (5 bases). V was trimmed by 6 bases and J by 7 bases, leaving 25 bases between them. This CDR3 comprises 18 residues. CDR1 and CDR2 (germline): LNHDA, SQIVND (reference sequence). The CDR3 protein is CASSSTYGTQGENSPLHF. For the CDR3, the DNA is TGTGCCAGTAGCTCAACCTATGGGACCCAGGGAGAAAATTCACCCCTCCACTTT.

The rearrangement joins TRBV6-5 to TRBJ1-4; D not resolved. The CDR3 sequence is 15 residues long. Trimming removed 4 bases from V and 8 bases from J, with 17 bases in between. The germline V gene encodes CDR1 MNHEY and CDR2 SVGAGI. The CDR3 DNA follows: TGTGCCAGCAGTTCTGAGGACCTTCGAAAGGAAAAACTGTTTTTT. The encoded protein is CASSSEDLRKEKLFF.

The CDR3 DNA reads as TGTGCCAGCAGCCCACGAGTGGTTGACACTGAAGCTTTCTTT. Its translation: CASSPRVVDTEAFF. The genes are TRBV7-9 and TRBJ1-1; D unclear. Germline CDR1 and CDR2: SEHNR and FQNEAQ (reference sequence). The CDR3 runs to 14 residues. V lost 5 bases and J lost 3, with 13 bases in between.

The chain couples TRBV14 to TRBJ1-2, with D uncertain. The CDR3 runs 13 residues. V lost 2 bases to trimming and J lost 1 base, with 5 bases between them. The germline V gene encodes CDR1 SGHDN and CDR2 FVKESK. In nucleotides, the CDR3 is TGTGCCAGCAGCCAACGGTTTAACTATGGCTACACCTTC. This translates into CASSQRFNYGYTF. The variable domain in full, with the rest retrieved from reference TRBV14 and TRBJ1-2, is EAGVTQFPSHSVIEKGQTVTLRCDPISGHDNLYWYRRVMGKEIKFLLHFVKESKQDESGMPNNRFLAERTGGTYSTLKVQPAELEDSGVYFCASSQRFNYGYTFGSGTRLTVV.

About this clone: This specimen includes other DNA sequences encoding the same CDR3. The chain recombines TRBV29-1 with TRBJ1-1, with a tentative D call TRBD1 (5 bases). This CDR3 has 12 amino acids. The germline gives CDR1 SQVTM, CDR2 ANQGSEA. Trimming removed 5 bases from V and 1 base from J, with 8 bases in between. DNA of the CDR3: TGCAGCGTTCTCAGGGCGAACACTGAAGCTTTCTTT. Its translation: CSVLRANTEAFF.

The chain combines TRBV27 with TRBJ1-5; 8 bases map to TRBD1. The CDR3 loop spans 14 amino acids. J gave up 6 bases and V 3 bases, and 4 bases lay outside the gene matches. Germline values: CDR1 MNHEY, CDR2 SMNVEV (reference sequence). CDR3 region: CASSLPGGGQPQHF. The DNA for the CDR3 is TGTGCCAGCAGTTTGCCAGGGGGCGGTCAGCCCCAGCATTTT.

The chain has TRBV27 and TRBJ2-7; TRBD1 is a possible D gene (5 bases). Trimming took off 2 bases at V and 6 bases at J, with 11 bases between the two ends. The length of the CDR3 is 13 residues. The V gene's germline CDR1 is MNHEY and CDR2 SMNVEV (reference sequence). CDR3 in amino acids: CASSLSREGEQYF. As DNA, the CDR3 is TGTGCCAGCAGTTTAAGCAGGGAAGGCGAGCAGTACTTC.

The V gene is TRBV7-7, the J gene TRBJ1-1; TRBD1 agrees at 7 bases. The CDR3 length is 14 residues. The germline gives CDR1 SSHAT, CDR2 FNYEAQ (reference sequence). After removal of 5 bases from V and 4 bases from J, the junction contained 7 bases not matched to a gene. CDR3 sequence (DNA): TGTGCCAGCAGCCCCGGGACAGCCAGCACTGAAGCTTTCTTT. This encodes CASSPGTASTEAFF.

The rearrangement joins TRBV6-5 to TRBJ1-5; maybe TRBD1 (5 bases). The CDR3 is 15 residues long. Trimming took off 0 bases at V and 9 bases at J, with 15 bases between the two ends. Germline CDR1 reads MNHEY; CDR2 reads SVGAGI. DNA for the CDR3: TGTGCCAGCAGTTACTCTGGCCAGGGTCAATGGCCCCAGCATTTT. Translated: CASSYSGQGQWPQHF.

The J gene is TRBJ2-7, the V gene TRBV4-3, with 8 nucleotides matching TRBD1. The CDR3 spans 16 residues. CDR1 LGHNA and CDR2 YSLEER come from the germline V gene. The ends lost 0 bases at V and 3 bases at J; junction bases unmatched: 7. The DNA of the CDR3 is TGCGCCAGCAGCCAAGATTGGAATACAGGGGGCTACGAGCAGTACTTC. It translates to CASSQDWNTGGYEQYF.